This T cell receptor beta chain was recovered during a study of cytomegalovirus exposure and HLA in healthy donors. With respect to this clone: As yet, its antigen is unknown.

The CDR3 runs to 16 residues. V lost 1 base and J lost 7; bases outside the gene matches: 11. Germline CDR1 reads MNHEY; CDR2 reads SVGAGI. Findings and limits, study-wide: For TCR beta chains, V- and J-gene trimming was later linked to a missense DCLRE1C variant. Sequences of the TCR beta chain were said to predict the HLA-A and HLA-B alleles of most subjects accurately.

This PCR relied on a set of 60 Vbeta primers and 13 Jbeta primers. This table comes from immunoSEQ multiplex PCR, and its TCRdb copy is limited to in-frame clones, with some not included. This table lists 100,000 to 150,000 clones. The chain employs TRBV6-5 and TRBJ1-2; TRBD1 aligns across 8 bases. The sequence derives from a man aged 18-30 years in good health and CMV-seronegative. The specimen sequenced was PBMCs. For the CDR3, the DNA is TGTGCCAGCAGTTACTATCCCCAGGGGGCGAATAGTGGCTACACCTTC. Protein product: CASSYYPQGANSGYTF.